Listed below are T cell receptor beta chains from one sample, sequenced in a study of CD8+CD57+ T cells in acquired aplastic anemia. TCRdb re-called the reads with MiXCR, one entry per CDR3 protein. Of 120,000 or so distinct CDR3 sequences in the sample, about 40% were seen once. The sample was sorted CD4+, CD8+, or CD8+CD57+ T cells (not recorded which) from PBMCs. The receptors originated from a human donor with aplastic anemia. CDR3s leave out the opening cysteine and the closing phenylalanine or tryptophan. Rows may omit the clone size; those that give it use once, few, many or a size class.

clone size: few
V gene: TRBV6-2/TRBV6-3
CDR3 protein: ASSYGIYSGGIRYEQY

clone size: NA
V gene: TRBV20-1
CDR3 protein: SANVAGRTDTQY

clone size: NA
V gene: TRBV7-9
CDR3 protein: ASSLDLRDTQY

clone size: many
V gene: TRBV6-5
CDR3 protein: ASSTSGVHAYEQY

clone size: NA
V gene: TRBV10-1
CDR3 protein: ASSGQGRTEAF

clone size: many
V gene: TRBV19
CDR3 protein: ASHDRGYGYT

clone size: few
V gene: TRBV10-3
CDR3 protein: AISVSWPQYGCT

clone size: NA
V gene: TRBV25-1
CDR3 protein: ARRSRVNGYT

clone size: many
V gene: TRBV12-3/TRBV12-4
CDR3 protein: ASSFQVMNTEAF

clone size: many
V gene: TRBV7-2
CDR3 protein: ASNHRGLDEQF

clone size: NA
V gene: TRBV19
CDR3 protein: ASSRDGAGNTIY

clone size: NA
V gene: TRBV28
CDR3 protein: ASSRTVTTGELF

clone size: NA
V gene: TRBV28
CDR3 protein: ASSNDASYGYT

clone size: NA
V gene: TRBV25-1
CDR3 protein: ASSERGGYT

clone size: many
V gene: TRBV29-1
CDR3 protein: SVEGGGDQETQY

clone size: many
V gene: TRBV5-4
CDR3 protein: ASSLYRVTNTEAF

clone size: many
V gene: TRBV6-5
CDR3 protein: ASSLSGTGENGYT